The 26 T cell receptor beta chains listed next were all sequenced from one sample in a study of shared clonotypes between healthy human individuals. Method: immunoSEQ multiplex PCR; TCRdb's copy keeps in-frame clones and lacks some. The table has around 2,100,000 clones, around 96% seen once. Cells designated naive CD8 were CD45RO-negative and were positively selected for CCR7, with terminally differentiated effector memory CD45RA+ cells excluded. The sample comprised naive CD8+ T cells sorted from blood. The receptor source for this set is a young man in good health.

The chain couples TRBV5-1 to TRBJ2-7; D perhaps matches TRBD2 (5 bases). This CDR3 has 16 residues. Germline CDR1 and CDR2: SGHRS and YFSETQ. Between the trimmed V and J ends, which lost 0 bases and 0 bases, there was a span of 13 bases. CDR3 in DNA: TGCGCCAGCAGCTTGGCCAGCGGATTAGCCTCCTACGAGCAGTACTTC. Encoded protein: CASSLASGLASYEQYF. The whole variable domain, remainder taken from reference TRBV5-1 and TRBJ2-7, is KAGVTQTPRYLIKTRGQQVTLSCSPISGHRSVSWYQQTPGQGLQFLFEYFSETQRNKGNFPGRFSGRQFSNSRSEMNVSTLELGDSALYLCASSLASGLASYEQYFGPGTRLTVT.

V gene TRBV6-5 combines with J gene TRBJ2-7; D may be TRBD2 (5 bases). CDR3 length: 14 amino acids. Germline values: CDR1 MNHEY, CDR2 SVGAGI. Trimming pared 3 bases from V and 4 bases from J, leaving 13 bases between. The chain's CDR3 is CASSYGPGEYEQYF. DNA of the CDR3: TGTGCCAGCAGTTATGGGCCTGGGGAGTACGAGCAGTACTTC.

This clone is a singleton in its sample. This chain uses TRBV2 with TRBJ2-7; the match to TRBD2 covers 8 bases. CDR3 length: 13 amino acids. Trimming removed 4 bases from V and 4 bases from J; junction bases left unmatched: 3. Germline lookup yields CDR1 SNHLY and CDR2 FYNNEI. The CDR3 nucleotides are TGTGCCAGCAGTGTAGCGGGATCGTACGAGCAGTACTTC. This encodes CASSVAGSYEQYF.

The V call is TRBV10-3, the J call TRBJ2-5, with TRBD2 identical over 7 bases. The CDR3 sequence is 17 residues long. Germline CDR1 and CDR2: ENHRY and SYGVKD. Trimming cost V 2 bases and J 4 bases; bases outside gene matches: 13. The CDR3 sequence: CAISEGGEGPWGETQYF. The CDR3 DNA reads TGTGCCATCAGTGAGGGGGGGGAGGGCCCCTGGGGAGAGACCCAGTACTTC.

The chain has TRBV7-6 and TRBJ1-2, with a tentative D call TRBD1 (6 bases). Trimming took off 5 bases at V and 2 bases at J, with 12 bases between the two ends. CDR1 is SGHVS and CDR2 is FNYEAQ in the germline V gene. The CDR3 covers 14 residues. The CDR3 DNA reads TGTGCCAGCAGCCCAGCGGGGGCCAACTATGGCTACACCTTC. Amino acid sequence: CASSPAGANYGYTF.

CDR3 loop: CASSSGTGVYEQYF. CDR3 nucleotides: TGTGCCAGCAGTTCCGGGACAGGGGTCTACGAGCAGTACTTC. The chain is built from TRBV5-5 and TRBJ2-7, with TRBD1 matching over 10 bases. This CDR3 has 14 residues. Losses at the gene ends were 5 bases for V and 3 bases for J; bases not matched to a gene: 5. CDR1 is SGHKS and CDR2 is YYEKEE in the germline V gene (reference sequence). The whole variable domain, remainder taken from reference TRBV5-5 and TRBJ2-7, is DAGVTQSPTHLIKTRGQQVTLRCSPISGHKSVSWYQQVLGQGPQFIFQYYEKEERGRGNFPDRFSARQFPNYSSELNVNALLLGDSALYLCASSSGTGVYEQYFGPGTRLTVT.

In its sample, this clone was seen once. This chain uses TRBV27 with TRBJ1-1, with 9 bases lining up with TRBD1. V dropped 4 bases and J dropped 4; count of bases not matched to a gene: 1. The CDR3 is made up of 13 amino acids. Germline V gene data show CDR1 as MNHEY and CDR2 as SMNVEV (reference sequence). The CDR3 region is CASSSDRGTEAFF. The CDR3 bases are TGTGCCAGCAGTTCGGACAGGGGCACTGAAGCTTTCTTT.

The chain couples TRBV5-1 to TRBJ2-7; no definite D call. Germline lookup yields CDR1 SGHRS and CDR2 YFSETQ. V lost 6 bases, J lost 0 bases, and 13 bases lay in between. The CDR3 consists of 14 residues. The CDR3, as DNA: TGCGCCAGCACTGCGTCGGGTTCCTCCTACGAGCAGTACTTC. Protein product: CASTASGSSYEQYF. The full variable domain, its missing parts supplied by reference TRBV5-1 and TRBJ2-7, is KAGVTQTPRYLIKTRGQQVTLSCSPISGHRSVSWYQQTPGQGLQFLFEYFSETQRNKGNFPGRFSGRQFSNSRSEMNVSTLELGDSALYLCASTASGSSYEQYFGPGTRLTVT.

A remark on this clone: The same CDR3 also results from other DNA sequences found in this sample. This chain uses TRBV6-5 with TRBJ2-2; D remains ambiguous. The CDR3 runs to 14 residues. Germline assignment: CDR1 MNHEY and CDR2 SVGAGI. V lost 2 bases, J lost 3 bases, and 7 bases lay in between. The CDR3 DNA sequence: TGTGCCAGCAGTTACGGTACGGACACCGGGGAGCTGTTTTTT. It encodes CASSYGTDTGELFF.

This rearrangement joins TRBV19 to TRBJ2-7; 12 nucleotides match TRBD1. Per the germline V gene, CDR1 is LNHDA and CDR2 is SQIVND (reference sequence). The V segment lost 4 bases and the J segment 7 bases; nucleotides outside the gene matches: 5. This CDR3 region has 14 residues. CDR3 sequence reads: CASSTGTGGAEQYF. The CDR3 DNA follows: TGTGCCAGTAGTACCGGGACAGGGGGCGCAGAGCAGTACTTC.

The V call is TRBV5-6, the J call TRBJ2-1, with unresolved D. CDR1 and CDR2 from the germline V gene are SGHDT and YYEEEE. V was pared by 4 bases and J by 0 bases, with 11 bases between. The CDR3 length is 15 residues. CDR3 region: CASSKRWSSYNEQFF. The CDR3 DNA reads as TGTGCCAGCAGCAAAAGGTGGAGCTCCTACAATGAGCAGTTCTTC.

The chain carries TRBV5-6 and TRBJ2-5; D is ambiguous. The J call could be wrong; TRBJ2-7 is a better fit for the DNA end. This CDR3 has 14 residues. Germline V lookup: CDR1 SGHDT, CDR2 YYEEEE. The CDR3 DNA sequence: TGTGCCAGCAGCTTGCTTGACCCTACCTACGAGCAGTACTTC. Protein sequence: CASSLLDPTYEQYF.

The V gene is TRBV7-9, the J gene TRBJ1-2; possibly TRBD1 for D (5 bases). V lost 6 bases and J lost 7, with 12 bases in between. The CDR3 extends over 12 amino acids. Germline V gene lookup returns CDR1 SEHNR and CDR2 FQNEAQ (reference sequence). CDR3: CASRFQGFGYTF. The DNA for the CDR3 is TGTGCCAGCAGATTTCAGGGTTTTGGCTACACCTTC.

The chain carries TRBV30 and TRBJ1-3; 7 bases fit TRBD1. V shed 0 bases, J shed 0 bases, and the junction held 5 bases outside the gene matches. Germline V gives CDR1 GTSNPN, CDR2 SVGIG (reference sequence). The CDR3 length is 16 residues. CDR3 DNA sequence: TGTGCCTGGAGTGTAGGGGACAGTTTCTCTGGAAACACCATATATTTT. This sequence encodes CAWSVGDSFSGNTIYF.

The rearrangement links TRBV4-1 to TRBJ2-7; 10 nucleotides align to TRBD1. Germline CDR1 MGHRA, CDR2 YSYEKL. The length of the CDR3 is 14 residues. V gave up 3 bases and J gave up 5 bases; unmatched junction bases: 4. The CDR3 here is CASSQGQGNDEQYF. The CDR3 region has the DNA TGCGCCAGCAGCCAGGGACAGGGGAACGACGAGCAGTACTTC.

This chain links TRBV30 with TRBJ2-7; 8 bases map to TRBD1. Looked up from germline, CDR1 is GTSNPN and CDR2 is SVGIG (reference sequence). CDR3 size: 14 residues. Germline trimming cut 3 bases from V and 2 bases from J; bases unmatched to any gene: 6. The CDR3 sequence is CAWSRTGLAYEQYF. DNA of the CDR3: TGTGCCTGGAGCCGGACAGGGTTGGCCTACGAGCAGTACTTC.

J is TRBJ1-2 and V is TRBV28; D is unresolved. The CDR3 spans 17 residues. The V end lost 2 bases, the J end lost 1 base, and 17 bases lay between the germline ends. Germline V gene data show CDR1 as MDHEN and CDR2 as SYDVKM. The CDR3 DNA reads TGTGCCAGCAGTTTAACTTTGCGAGGTGGAGATAACTATGGCTACACCTTC. Amino acids: CASSLTLRGGDNYGYTF.

This sequence joins TRBV11-2 and TRBJ1-4; D is undetermined. This CDR3 is 15 amino acids long. Germline V gene sequence: CDR1 SGHAT, CDR2 FQNNGV. Trimming pared 0 bases from V and 8 bases from J, leaving 13 bases between. The CDR3 DNA is TGTGCCAGCAGCTTAGAGGCAGGACTTCGCGAAAAACTGTTTTTT. The encoded protein is CASSLEAGLREKLFF.

The chain recombines TRBV6-1 with TRBJ2-3, with D possibly TRBD1 on 6 matching bases. Trimming cost V 7 bases and J 0 bases, with 8 bases left between them. The CDR3 has 13 residues. Looked up from germline, CDR1 is MNHNS and CDR2 is SASEGT. This CDR3 reads CASTGASTDTQYF. The CDR3 DNA sequence: TGTGCCAGCACAGGGGCTAGCACAGATACGCAGTATTTT.

This chain links TRBV11-2 with TRBJ2-1; maybe TRBD2 (6 bases). This CDR3 has 16 amino acids. CDR1 is SGHAT, CDR2 FQNNGV, per germline. V dropped 4 bases and J dropped 6 bases, with 19 bases sitting between them. CDR3 DNA sequence: TGTGCCAGCAGCTCATACGGGGCGGGATCCCCCAATGAGCAGTTCTTC. Its protein product is CASSSYGAGSPNEQFF.

The J gene is TRBJ2-7, the V gene TRBV5-6, with a weak D call TRBD2 (5 bases). The CDR3 is 14 amino acids. V lost 4 bases and J lost 2, with 13 bases in between. In germline, CDR1 is SGHDT, CDR2 YYEEEE. CDR3 nucleotide sequence: TGTGCCAGCAGCAGTCGGACTGGGCCCTACGAGCAGTACTTC. This gives the protein CASSSRTGPYEQYF.

This clone has just one count. The V call is TRBV27, the J call TRBJ2-1; possibly TRBD1 for D (6 bases). The CDR3 has 15 amino acids. CDR1 is MNHEY and CDR2 is SMNVEV in the germline V gene (reference sequence). Trimming removed 0 bases at V and 3 bases at J, with 9 bases between. CDR3 in DNA: TGTGCCAGCAGTTTATCCCGGGACAACTACAATGAGCAGTTCTTC. As protein: CASSLSRDNYNEQFF.

V gene TRBV28 combines with J gene TRBJ1-3; D is unclear. Germline-derived CDR1 and CDR2 are MDHEN and SYDVKM. The CDR3 spans 19 residues. Trimming removed 2 bases from V and 0 bases from J, with 20 bases in between. The CDR3 spells CASSLTELTVAGSGNTIYF. In DNA form, the CDR3 reads TGTGCCAGCAGTTTAACCGAGCTTACGGTTGCGGGCTCTGGAAACACCATATATTTT.

This clone was seen once. The chain has TRBV11-2 and TRBJ1-2; D gene uncertain. This CDR3 spans 13 amino acids. V dropped 0 bases and J dropped 3 bases, with 5 bases sitting between them. Germline V lookup: CDR1 SGHAT, CDR2 FQNNGV. The CDR3 coding sequence is TGTGCCAGCAGCTTAGAGGATCACTATGGCTACACCTTC. It yields the protein CASSLEDHYGYTF. The full variable domain, in which reference TRBV11-2 and TRBJ1-2 provide the parts outside the CDR3, is EAGVAQSPRYKIIEKRQSVAFWCNPISGHATLYWYQQILGQGPKLLIQFQNNGVVDDSQLPKDRFSAERLKGVDSTLKIQPAKLEDSAVYLCASSLEDHYGYTFGSGTRLTVV.

The chain employs TRBV6-5 and TRBJ2-5; TRBD1 matches at 7 bases. The CDR3 runs 14 residues. Germline lookup yields CDR1 MNHEY and CDR2 SVGAGI. V lost 4 bases to trimming and J lost 5 bases; unmatched junction nucleotides: 7. In DNA, the CDR3 is TGTGCCAGCAGTTTAAACAGGGGTATCGAGACCCAGTACTTC. Protein: CASSLNRGIETQYF.

The chain combines TRBV11-2 with TRBJ2-1, with 11 bases identical to TRBD2. V gave up 5 bases and J gave up 4 bases; unmatched junction bases: 7. The CDR3 is 16 residues long. The V gene's germline CDR1 is SGHAT and CDR2 FQNNGV. CDR3 nucleotides: TGTGCCAGCAGCCTTCTAGCGGGGGGCCCTTACAATGAGCAGTTCTTC. Translation: CASSLLAGGPYNEQFF.